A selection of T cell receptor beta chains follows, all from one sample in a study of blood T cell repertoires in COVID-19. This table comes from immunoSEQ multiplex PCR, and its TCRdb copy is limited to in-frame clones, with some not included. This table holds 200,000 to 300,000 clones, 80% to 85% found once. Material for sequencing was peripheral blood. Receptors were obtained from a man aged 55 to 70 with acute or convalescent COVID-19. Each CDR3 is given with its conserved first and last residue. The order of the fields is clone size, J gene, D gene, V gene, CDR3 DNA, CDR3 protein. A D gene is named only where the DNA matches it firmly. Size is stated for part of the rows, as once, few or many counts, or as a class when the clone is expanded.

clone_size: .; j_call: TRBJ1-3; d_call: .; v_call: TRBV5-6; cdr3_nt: TGTGCCAGCAGCTTGGGGGCGACCTCTGGAAACACCATATATTTT; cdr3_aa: CASSLGATSGNTIYF
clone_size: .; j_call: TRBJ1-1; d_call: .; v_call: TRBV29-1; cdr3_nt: TGCAGCGTCATAGCCAGGGCGAACACTGAAGCTTTCTTT; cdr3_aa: CSVIARANTEAFF
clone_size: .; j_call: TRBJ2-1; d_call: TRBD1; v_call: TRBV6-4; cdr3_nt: TGTGCCAGCAGTGACAGGGGGCAACGGTTCTTC; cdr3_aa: CASSDRGQRFF
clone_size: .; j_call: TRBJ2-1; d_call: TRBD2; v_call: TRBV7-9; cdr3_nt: TGTGCCAGCAGCGACGGACTAGCCTCCTACAATGAGCAGTTCTTC; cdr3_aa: CASSDGLASYNEQFF
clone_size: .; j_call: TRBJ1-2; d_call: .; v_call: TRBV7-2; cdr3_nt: TGTGCCAGCAGCTTAGGGCCCCGGGGGGCTGGCTACACCTTC; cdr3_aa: CASSLGPRGAGYTF
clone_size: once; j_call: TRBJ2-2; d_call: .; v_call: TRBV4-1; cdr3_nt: TGCGCCAGCAGCAGAACCCCACAGGCCCTCAACACCGGGGAGCTGTTTTTT; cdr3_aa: CASSRTPQALNTGELFF
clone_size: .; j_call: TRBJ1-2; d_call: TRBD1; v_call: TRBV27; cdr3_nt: TGTGCCAGCAGTCTCTCTAAGGGACAGGGAAACTATGGCTACACCTTC; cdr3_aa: CASSLSKGQGNYGYTF
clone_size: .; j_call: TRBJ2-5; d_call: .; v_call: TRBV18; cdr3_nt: TGTGCCAGCTCACCACGAGAGCAAGAGACCCAGTACTTC; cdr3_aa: CASSPREQETQYF
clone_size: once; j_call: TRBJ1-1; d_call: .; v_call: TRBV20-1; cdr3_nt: TGCAGTCCACGACGGGGCACTGAAGCTTTCTTT; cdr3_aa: CSPRRGTEAFF
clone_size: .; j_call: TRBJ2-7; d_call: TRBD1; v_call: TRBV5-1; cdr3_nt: TGCGCCAGCAGCCCGGGACAGGGAGCTTACGAGCAGTACTTC; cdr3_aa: CASSPGQGAYEQYF
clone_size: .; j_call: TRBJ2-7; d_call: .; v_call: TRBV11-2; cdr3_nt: TGTGCCAGCAGCTATCGTCCGGGACAACAAGGAAGGACCGAGCAGTACTTC; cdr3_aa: CASSYRPGQQGRTEQYF
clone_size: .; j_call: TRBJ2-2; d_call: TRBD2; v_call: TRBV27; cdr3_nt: TGTGCCAGCAGTTTGAGGACTAGCGGGAGGACCACCGGGGAGCTGTTTTTT; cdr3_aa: CASSLRTSGRTTGELFF
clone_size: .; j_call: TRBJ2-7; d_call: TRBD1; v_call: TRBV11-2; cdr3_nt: TGTGCCAGCAGCTTAGAAAGGGACAGGGCGCCCTACGAGCAGTACTTC; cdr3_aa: CASSLERDRAPYEQYF
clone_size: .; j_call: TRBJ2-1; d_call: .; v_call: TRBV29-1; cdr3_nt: TGCAGCGCCGAATTGGACACTCACAATGAGCAGTTCTTC; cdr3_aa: CSAELDTHNEQFF
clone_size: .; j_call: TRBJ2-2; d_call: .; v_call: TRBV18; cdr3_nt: TGTGCCAGCTCCCCTGCTGGTGGAGTGACCGGGGAGCTGTTTTTT; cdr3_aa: CASSPAGGVTGELFF
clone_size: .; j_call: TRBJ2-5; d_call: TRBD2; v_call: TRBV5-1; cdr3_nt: TGCGCCAGCAGCACGGGTTCTAGCGGGGGGGCCTTGGAGACCCAGTACTTC; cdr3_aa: CASSTGSSGGALETQYF
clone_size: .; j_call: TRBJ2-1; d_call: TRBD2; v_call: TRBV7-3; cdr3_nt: TGTGCCAGCAGCTTATCAGGGACTAGTGTTATCGATGAGCAGTTCTTC; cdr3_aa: CASSLSGTSVIDEQFF
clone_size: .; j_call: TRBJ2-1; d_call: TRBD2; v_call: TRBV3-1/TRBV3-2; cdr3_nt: TGTGCCAGCAGCCAAGAGCGGTTGGTAGCGGGGGGGCATTACAATGAGCAGTTCTTC; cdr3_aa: CASSQERLVAGGHYNEQFF
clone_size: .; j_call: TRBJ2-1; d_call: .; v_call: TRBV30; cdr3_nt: TGTGCCTGGAGTGTACGGAATGAGCAGTTCTTC; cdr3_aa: CAWSVRNEQFF
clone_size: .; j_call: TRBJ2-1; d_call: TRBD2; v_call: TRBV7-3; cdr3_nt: TGTGCCAGCAGCGCGGGACTAGCGGGAGTTGATGAGCAGTTCTTC; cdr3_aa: CASSAGLAGVDEQFF
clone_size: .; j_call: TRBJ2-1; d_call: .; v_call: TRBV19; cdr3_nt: TGTGCCAGTAGTATTTGGGAGGCCCACAATGAGCAGTTCTTC; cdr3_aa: CASSIWEAHNEQFF
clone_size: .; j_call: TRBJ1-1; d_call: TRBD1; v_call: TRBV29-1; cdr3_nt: TGCAGCGCTAAATCCGGGACAGTGAACACTGAAGCTTTCTTT; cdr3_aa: CSAKSGTVNTEAFF
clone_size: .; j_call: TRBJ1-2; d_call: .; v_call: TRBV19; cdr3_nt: TGTGCCAGTAGAGGAGGAGGGGTAAGCGGCTATGGCTACACCTTC; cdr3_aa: CASRGGGVSGYGYTF
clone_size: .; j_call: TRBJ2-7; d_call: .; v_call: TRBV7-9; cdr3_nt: TGTGCCAGCTCCCCCGTAGCAGGGGATAACCACGAGCAGTACTTC; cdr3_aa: CASSPVAGDNHEQYF
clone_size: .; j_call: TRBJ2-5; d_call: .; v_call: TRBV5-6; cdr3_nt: TGTGCCAGCAGCCCCTTTCTAACGGAGGAGGAGACCCAGTACTTC; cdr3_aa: CASSPFLTEEETQYF
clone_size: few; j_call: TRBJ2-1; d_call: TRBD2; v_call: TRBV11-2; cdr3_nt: TGTGCCAGCAGCTTACTACACGGGACTAGCGGTCACAATGAGCAGTTCTTC; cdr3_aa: CASSLLHGTSGHNEQFF
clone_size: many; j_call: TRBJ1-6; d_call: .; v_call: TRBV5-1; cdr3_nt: TGCGCCAGCAGCCCGGGGGGGAATTCACCCCTCCACTTT; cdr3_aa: CASSPGGNSPLHF
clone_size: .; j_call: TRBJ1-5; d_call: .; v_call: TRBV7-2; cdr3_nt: TGTGCCAGCAGCTTCTACAGCAATCAGCCCCAGCATTTT; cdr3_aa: CASSFYSNQPQHF
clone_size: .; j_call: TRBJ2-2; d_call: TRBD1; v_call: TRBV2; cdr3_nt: TGTGCCAGCAGCGCGAGGACAGGGATTACCGGGGAGCTGTTTTTT; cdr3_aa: CASSARTGITGELFF
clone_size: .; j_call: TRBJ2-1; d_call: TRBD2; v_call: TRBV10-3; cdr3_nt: TGTGCCATCAGTTCCCTAGCGGGGGGTTACAATGAGCAGTTCTTC; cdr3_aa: CAISSLAGGYNEQFF
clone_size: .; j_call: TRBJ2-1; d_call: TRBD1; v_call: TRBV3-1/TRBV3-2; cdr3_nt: TGTGCCAGCAGCTTATTACAGGGGAGCAATGAGCAGTTCTTC; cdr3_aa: CASSLLQGSNEQFF
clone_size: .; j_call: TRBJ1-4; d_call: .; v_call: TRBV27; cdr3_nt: TGTGCCAGCAGTTTGCAGGGATGGAATGAAAAACTGTTTTTT; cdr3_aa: CASSLQGWNEKLFF
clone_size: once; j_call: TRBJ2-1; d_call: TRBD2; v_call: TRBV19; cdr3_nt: TGTGCCAGTAGTTCCACTTTTAGCGGGGGATCCTACAATGAGCAGTTCTTC; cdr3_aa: CASSSTFSGGSYNEQFF